Listed below are T cell receptor beta chains from one sample, sequenced in a study of OX40 agonist ivuxolimab in advanced cancers. Sequencing was performed with immunoSEQ multiplex PCR; in TCRdb, only in-frame clones are kept and a portion is missing. The data hold some 100,000 clones, with about 92% observed a single time. Specimen: CD4+ or CD8+ T cells sorted from blood, collected in a trial of the OX40 agonist ivuxolimab. These receptor sequences come from an adult with an advanced solid tumor such as melanoma, head and neck, liver or kidney cancer. CDR3s include the opening cysteine and the closing phenylalanine or tryptophan. The D gene is left open where the match is weak. Part of the rows lack a size; the others show once, few, many or a class for expanded clones.

d_gene,v_gene,abundance,j_gene,CDR3aa,CDR3nt
TRBD2,TRBV7-2,-,TRBJ2-1,CASSLGLAGNEQFF,TGTGCCAGCAGCTTGGGACTAGCGGGGAATGAGCAGTTCTTC
-,TRBV2,-,TRBJ1-5,CASSGEEGYNQPQHF,TGTGCCAGCAGTGGTGAGGAGGGATACAATCAGCCCCAGCATTTT
-,TRBV15,-,TRBJ1-5,CATSRGASNQPQHF,TGTGCCACCAGCAGAGGGGCCTCAAATCAGCCCCAGCATTTT
-,TRBV5-6,-,TRBJ1-5,CASSWGAGNQPQHF,TGTGCCAGCAGCTGGGGGGCAGGGAATCAGCCCCAGCATTTT
TRBD1,TRBV27,-,TRBJ1-5,CASSLGQGAVQPQHF,TGTGCCAGCAGTTTAGGACAGGGGGCGGTTCAGCCCCAGCATTTT
TRBD1,TRBV4-1,-,TRBJ2-1,CASSQPGQGFYEQFF,TGCGCCAGCAGCCAACCGGGACAGGGGTTCTATGAGCAGTTCTTC
TRBD1,TRBV13,once,TRBJ1-2,CASSPSGTGGVGYTF,TGTGCCAGCAGCCCAAGTGGGACAGGGGGGGTCGGCTACACCTTC
-,TRBV9,-,TRBJ1-1,CASNRKGYLNTEAFF,TGTGCCAGCAACAGGAAGGGATACTTGAACACTGAAGCTTTCTTT
TRBD1,TRBV5-4,-,TRBJ1-1,CASSFKQGLRPIMNTEAFF,TGTGCCAGCAGCTTTAAACAGGGGCTAAGGCCCATCATGAACACTGAAGCTTTCTTT
-,TRBV13,-,TRBJ2-7,CASSLSTYEQYF,TGTGCCAGCAGCTTATCGACCTACGAGCAGTACTTC
-,TRBV14,-,TRBJ2-7,CASSQDSRPPYEQYF,TGTGCCAGCAGCCAAGATTCTAGACCTCCCTACGAGCAGTACTTC
TRBD1,TRBV29-1,few,TRBJ2-7,CSVQGSSYEQYF,TGCTCTGTACAGGGGAGCTCCTACGAGCAGTACTTC
-,TRBV12-5,-,TRBJ2-1,CASGLVNVGNEQFF,TGTGCTAGTGGTTTGGTGAACGTGGGGAATGAGCAGTTCTTC
TRBD1,TRBV9,-,TRBJ2-1,CASSADAGTAWDEQFF,TGTGCCAGCAGCGCGGACGCCGGGACAGCTTGGGATGAGCAGTTCTTC
-,TRBV27,-,TRBJ1-5,CASRIQIYSNQPQHF,TGTGCCAGCCGAATCCAGATCTATAGCAATCAGCCCCAGCATTTT
-,TRBV9,-,TRBJ2-6,CASSVSSGANVLTF,TGTGCCAGCAGCGTAAGCTCTGGGGCCAACGTCCTGACTTTC
-,TRBV19,-,TRBJ1-2,CASTPGEGNYGYTF,TGTGCCAGTACCCCAGGGGAAGGTAACTATGGCTACACCTTC
-,TRBV6-5,-,TRBJ2-5,CASSYSRQVFQETQYF,TGTGCCAGCAGTTACTCGAGGCAGGTCTTCCAAGAGACCCAGTACTTC
TRBD2,TRBV9,-,TRBJ2-3,CASSVLGGRGTDTQYF,TGTGCCAGCAGCGTTTTAGGCGGGAGAGGTACAGATACGCAGTATTTT
TRBD1,TRBV27,-,TRBJ2-1,CASGAGGSGYNEQFF,TGTGCCAGCGGGGCAGGGGGCTCTGGGTACAATGAGCAGTTCTTC
-,TRBV19,-,TRBJ1-4,CASSGAGTGSDATNEKLFF,TGTGCCAGTAGTGGGGCAGGGACGGGCTCAGATGCAACTAATGAAAAACTGTTTTTT
TRBD1,TRBV14,-,TRBJ2-5,CASSRGQGFRETQYF,TGTGCCAGCAGCCGGGGACAGGGGTTCCGAGAGACCCAGTACTTC
-,TRBV15,-,TRBJ2-3,CATSRDRGTDTQYF,TGTGCCACCAGCAGAGATAGGGGGACAGATACGCAGTATTTT
-,TRBV9,once,TRBJ1-3,CASSVAYGAGNTIYF,TGTGCCAGCAGCGTAGCTTACGGGGCTGGAAACACCATATATTTT
-,TRBV19,-,TRBJ2-2,CASSISRYTGELFF,TGTGCCAGTAGTATAAGTAGATACACCGGGGAGCTGTTTTTT
TRBD1,TRBV30,-,TRBJ1-3,CAWTPGTGPGNTIYF,TGTGCCTGGACACCCGGGACAGGCCCTGGAAACACCATATATTTT
TRBD1,TRBV9,-,TRBJ2-2,CASSVTGGYTGELFF,TGTGCCAGCAGCGTAACAGGGGGGTACACCGGGGAGCTGTTTTTT
-,TRBV4-1,-,TRBJ2-3,CASSQDWSTDTQYF,TGCGCCAGCAGCCAAGATTGGAGCACAGATACGCAGTATTTT
TRBD1,TRBV27,few,TRBJ1-5,CASRDRVQPQHF,TGTGCCAGCCGGGACAGGGTTCAGCCCCAGCATTTT
TRBD1,TRBV6-5,-,TRBJ1-2,CASSYSDRGGYTF,TGTGCCAGCAGTTACTCGGACAGGGGGGGCTACACCTTC
TRBD2,TRBV19,-,TRBJ2-1,CASSSGTSGIYEQFF,TGTGCCAGTAGTAGCGGGACTAGCGGGATCTATGAGCAGTTCTTC
-,TRBV9,-,TRBJ1-3,CASSVQGSSGNTIYF,TGTGCCAGCAGCGTACAGGGGAGCTCTGGAAACACCATATATTTT
TRBD1,TRBV7-8,-,TRBJ2-7,CASSLVGDSLYEQYF,TGTGCCAGCAGCTTAGTTGGGGACAGCCTCTACGAGCAGTACTTC
-,TRBV2,few,TRBJ1-5,CASSEQNQPQHF,TGTGCCAGCAGTGAACAAAATCAGCCCCAGCATTTT
TRBD1,TRBV30,-,TRBJ1-4,CASEPGGLSSSGKLFF,TGTGCTTCTGAACCAGGGGGACTCTCTAGCTCTGGAAAACTGTTTTTT
-,TRBV21-1,-,TRBJ1-1,CASIYRTGPSTEAFF,TGTGCCAGCATTTACCGGACAGGGCCTTCCACTGAAGCTTTCTTT
TRBD1,TRBV2,few,TRBJ1-5,CASSLQGLNQPQHF,TGTGCCAGCAGTTTACAGGGGCTCAATCAGCCCCAGCATTTT
-,TRBV27,-,TRBJ2-5,CASSPLGQRETQYF,TGTGCCAGCAGTCCACTGGGGCAGAGGGAGACCCAGTACTTC
TRBD1,TRBV7-8,-,TRBJ2-7,CASSLTGSFYEQYF,TGTGCCAGCAGCTTGACAGGGTCTTTCTACGAGCAGTACTTC
-,TRBV9,-,TRBJ1-3,CASSSSPYSGNTIYF,TGTGCCAGCAGCTCAAGCCCGTACTCTGGAAACACCATATATTTT
-,TRBV5-6,-,TRBJ2-5,CASSLEGQGPPRETQYF,TGTGCCAGCAGCTTGGAGGGGCAGGGGCCCCCCCGAGAGACCCAGTACTTC
-,TRBV30,-,TRBJ1-1,CAWSVRGNTEAFF,TGTGCCTGGAGTGTACGCGGTAACACTGAAGCTTTCTTT
-,TRBV27,-,TRBJ1-2,CASSSGVDGYTF,TGTGCCAGCAGTTCTGGGGTAGATGGCTACACCTTC
-,TRBV2,-,TRBJ1-1,CASSEGGSNTEAFF,TGTGCCAGCAGTGAGGGGGGGTCCAACACTGAAGCTTTCTTT
TRBD1,TRBV11-2,-,TRBJ1-6,CASSLIAWDSNNSPLHF,TGTGCCAGCAGCTTAATCGCTTGGGACAGTAATAATTCACCCCTCCACTTT
TRBD1,TRBV19,once,TRBJ2-7,CASSPAPGQTYEQYF,TGTGCCAGTAGTCCAGCCCCGGGACAGACCTACGAGCAGTACTTC
TRBD1,TRBV19,-,TRBJ1-5,CASSMTLWDRGDQPQHF,TGTGCCAGTAGTATGACCCTATGGGACAGGGGCGATCAGCCCCAGCATTTT
-,TRBV27,once,TRBJ1-5,CASSLRGGNQPQHF,TGTGCCAGCAGTTTGAGGGGGGGTAATCAGCCCCAGCATTTT
TRBD2,TRBV10-3,once,TRBJ2-1,CAITSSGSYNEQFF,TGTGCCATCACCTCTAGCGGGAGTTACAATGAGCAGTTCTTC
-,TRBV4-3,-,TRBJ1-2,CASSQDRGFSAYGYTF,TGCGCCAGCAGCCAAGATCGCGGTTTTTCCGCCTATGGCTACACCTTC
-,TRBV4-2,-,TRBJ1-1,CASSQEKDSRNTEAFF,TGTGCCAGCAGCCAAGAAAAGGACAGTAGAAACACTGAAGCTTTCTTT